The entry that follows covers one T cell receptor beta chain sequence. As originally analysed: The assay estimated nucleated cells by amplifying reference gene primers. Libraries were prepared by immunoSEQ multiplex PCR; TCRdb keeps only in-frame clonotypes and omits some of them. The V and J calls and clone size are taken from that table; D and trimming were inferred from the DNA. This table holds 45,000 to 65,000 clones, roughly nine tenths found once. Trimming removed 2 bases from V and 3 bases from J; junction bases left unmatched: 6. The length of the CDR3 is 16 residues. The germline V gene encodes CDR1 MGHRA and CDR2 YSYEKL. The data were taken from a study of blood T cell repertoires in COVID-19. As for the study in general: The origin of the acute and convalescent COVID-19 samples was the United States, Italy and Spain. T cells, B-cell-depleted T cells, or PBMCs supplied cDNA or gDNA.

The chain has TRBV4-1 and TRBJ1-3, with 8 bases aligning to TRBD1. The clonotype was recovered from a human donor in a cohort sampled during active COVID-19. The sample consisted of peripheral blood. CDR3: CASSQNPGQGGNTIYF. The CDR3 region has the DNA TGCGCCAGCAGCCAAAACCCCGGACAGGGTGGAAACACCATATATTTT.